This is a list of T cell receptor beta chains from one sample in a study of Ad26.COV2.S vaccination and SARS-CoV-2 variants. The data were produced by immunoSEQ multiplex PCR, yet TCRdb's version contains in-frame clones alone and is incomplete. The sample comprises hundreds of thousands of clones, approximately 88% of which are singletons, and roughly 1.5% rests with the top ten. The input for sequencing was peripheral blood, taken in a trial of Ad26.COV2.S vaccine versus placebo. These receptors were obtained from a person aged 18-65 years who received the Ad26.COV2.S COVID-19 vaccine or a placebo. The CDR3 runs from the conserved cysteine through the conserved F or W. Size values are once, few and many counts, or a class for expanded clones, and some rows have none.

J gene: TRBJ1-1
clone size: .
V gene: TRBV18
CDR3 protein: CASSPTTGGSEAFF

J gene: TRBJ2-7
clone size: .
V gene: TRBV6-6
CDR3 protein: CASSYAGQGSNEQYF

J gene: TRBJ1-5
clone size: few
V gene: TRBV5-4
CDR3 protein: CASSKPQGSNQPQHF

J gene: TRBJ2-2
clone size: .
V gene: TRBV7-9
CDR3 protein: CAAPTRGHTGELFF

J gene: TRBJ2-7
clone size: .
V gene: TRBV5-1
CDR3 protein: CASRRSGDEQYF

J gene: TRBJ1-1
clone size: .
V gene: TRBV6-2/TRBV6-3
CDR3 protein: CASSPFLGKAEAFF

J gene: TRBJ1-1
clone size: .
V gene: TRBV7-9
CDR3 protein: CASSRGGAFF

J gene: TRBJ2-7
clone size: few
V gene: TRBV5-4
CDR3 protein: CASSLSTGAGYEQYF

J gene: TRBJ2-3
clone size: .
V gene: TRBV19
CDR3 protein: CASSPWAISTDTQYF

J gene: TRBJ1-3
clone size: .
V gene: TRBV9
CDR3 protein: CASSNSGSGNTIYF

J gene: TRBJ2-2
clone size: .
V gene: TRBV30
CDR3 protein: CAWNRAGGELFF

J gene: TRBJ2-7
clone size: .
V gene: TRBV3-1/TRBV3-2
CDR3 protein: CASSQDALGRTFYEQYF

J gene: TRBJ2-7
clone size: .
V gene: TRBV5-5
CDR3 protein: CASSPHQGQGIYEQYF

J gene: TRBJ2-7
clone size: .
V gene: TRBV11-2
CDR3 protein: CASSLSGDWAYEQYF

J gene: TRBJ1-4
clone size: .
V gene: TRBV5-4
CDR3 protein: CASSPGLSEVEKLFF

J gene: TRBJ2-5
clone size: .
V gene: TRBV6-5
CDR3 protein: CASSYSGSGEETQYF

J gene: TRBJ2-3
clone size: .
V gene: TRBV19
CDR3 protein: CASSIGTSSGTDTQYF

J gene: TRBJ2-1
clone size: .
V gene: TRBV7-8
CDR3 protein: CASSFGTGSYNEQFF

J gene: TRBJ1-4
clone size: .
V gene: TRBV7-2
CDR3 protein: CASSPGRLDSREKLFF

J gene: TRBJ1-5
clone size: once
V gene: TRBV5-6
CDR3 protein: CASRLGPGNQPQHF

J gene: TRBJ2-7
clone size: .
V gene: TRBV12-3/TRBV12-4
CDR3 protein: CASRPDHDEQYF

J gene: TRBJ2-7
clone size: .
V gene: TRBV5-6
CDR3 protein: CASSLSPRAYEQYF

J gene: TRBJ2-5
clone size: .
V gene: TRBV5-1
CDR3 protein: CASSTRTSGGRETQYF

J gene: TRBJ1-1
clone size: once
V gene: TRBV5-1
CDR3 protein: CASSSGTGSEAFF

J gene: TRBJ2-3
clone size: .
V gene: TRBV19
CDR3 protein: CASSPMSSTDTQYF

J gene: TRBJ1-4
clone size: .
V gene: TRBV7-2
CDR3 protein: CASSPGSDREKLFF

J gene: TRBJ2-5
clone size: .
V gene: TRBV7-9
CDR3 protein: CASSPDLAGGQTQYF

J gene: TRBJ2-2
clone size: .
V gene: TRBV19
CDR3 protein: CASSILLGSGELFF

J gene: TRBJ2-1
clone size: .
V gene: TRBV11-3
CDR3 protein: CASSSGTGDNEQFF

J gene: TRBJ2-7
clone size: .
V gene: TRBV6-5
CDR3 protein: CAARSGTTYEQYF

J gene: TRBJ2-7
clone size: .
V gene: TRBV5-5
CDR3 protein: CASSFRQGVAREQYF

J gene: TRBJ1-3
clone size: few
V gene: TRBV2
CDR3 protein: CASSVKRNTIYF

J gene: TRBJ1-5
clone size: .
V gene: TRBV2
CDR3 protein: CASSRDRDQPQHF

J gene: TRBJ1-6
clone size: .
V gene: TRBV6-5
CDR3 protein: CASSLGFNSPLHF

J gene: TRBJ2-7
clone size: .
V gene: TRBV25-1
CDR3 protein: CASSAVWGYEQYF

J gene: TRBJ1-5
clone size: .
V gene: TRBV6-6
CDR3 protein: CASSYGDQPQHF

J gene: TRBJ2-1
clone size: .
V gene: TRBV6-2/TRBV6-3
CDR3 protein: CASSRSQGVSRNEQFF